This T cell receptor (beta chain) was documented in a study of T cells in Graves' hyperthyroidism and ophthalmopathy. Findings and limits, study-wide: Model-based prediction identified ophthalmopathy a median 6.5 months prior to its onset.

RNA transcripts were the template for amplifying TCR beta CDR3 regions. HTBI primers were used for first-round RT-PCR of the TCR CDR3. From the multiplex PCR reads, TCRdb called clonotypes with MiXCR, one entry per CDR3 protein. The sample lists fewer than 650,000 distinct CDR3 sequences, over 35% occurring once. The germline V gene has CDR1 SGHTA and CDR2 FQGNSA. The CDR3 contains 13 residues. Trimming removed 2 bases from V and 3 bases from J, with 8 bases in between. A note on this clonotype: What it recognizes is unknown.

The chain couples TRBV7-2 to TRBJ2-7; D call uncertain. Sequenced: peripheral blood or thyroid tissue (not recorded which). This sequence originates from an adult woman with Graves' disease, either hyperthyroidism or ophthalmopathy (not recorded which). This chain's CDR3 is CASSLHSYYEQYF. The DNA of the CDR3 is TGTGCCAGCAGCTTACACAGTTACTACGAGCAGTACTTC.